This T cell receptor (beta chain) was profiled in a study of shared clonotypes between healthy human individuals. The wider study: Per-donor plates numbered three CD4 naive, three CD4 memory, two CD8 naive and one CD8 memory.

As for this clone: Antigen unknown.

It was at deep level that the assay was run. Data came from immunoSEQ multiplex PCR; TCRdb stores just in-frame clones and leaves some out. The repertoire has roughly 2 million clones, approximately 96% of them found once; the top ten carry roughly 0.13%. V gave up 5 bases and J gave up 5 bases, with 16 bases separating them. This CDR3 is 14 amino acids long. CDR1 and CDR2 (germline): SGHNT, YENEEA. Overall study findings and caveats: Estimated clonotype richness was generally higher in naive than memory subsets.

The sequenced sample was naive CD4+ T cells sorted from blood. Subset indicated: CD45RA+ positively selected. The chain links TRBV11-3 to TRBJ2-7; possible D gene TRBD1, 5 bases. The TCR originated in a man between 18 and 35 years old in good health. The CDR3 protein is CASSIGAAVDEQYF. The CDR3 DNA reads TGTGCCAGCAGCATAGGGGCTGCGGTCGACGAGCAGTACTTC.